The 20 T cell receptor beta chains listed next were all sequenced from one sample in a study of T-cell reconstitution after alpha-beta-depleted transplantation in children. As it was prepared, the TCRbeta library received unique molecular identifiers. TCRdb re-called the PCR reads through MiXCR, storing one row per CDR3 protein. The sample includes 200,000 to 250,000 distinct CDR3 sequences, roughly 8.1% seen only once; the top ten take 35%. Sequences were derived from PBMCs, mostly from graft donor cells, sampled 360 days after TCRalphabeta/CD19-depleted stem cell transplant. The receptors derive from a male patient between 2 and 10 years old who had a stem cell transplant for acute myeloid leukemia, so the T cells may come from the graft donor.

The chain is built from TRBV27 and TRBJ2-2; 12 positions match TRBD2. Trimming removed 5 bases from V and 8 bases from J; junction bases left unmatched: 18. The germline gives CDR1 MNHEY, CDR2 SMNVEV (reference sequence). There are 19 residues in the CDR3. The CDR3: CASSTIVPWTSGKKGELFF. CDR3 DNA: TGTGCCAGCAGTACCATAGTCCCCTGGACTAGCGGGAAGAAGGGGGAGCTGTTTTTT.

In its sample, this clonotype was seen many times. V is TRBV5-1 and J is TRBJ2-7; D gene uncertain. This CDR3 has 13 residues. V lost 3 bases and J lost 4, with 11 bases in between. The germline gives CDR1 SGHRS, CDR2 YFSETQ. CDR3 bases: TGCGCCAGCAGCTCCTATCCCGGTTACGAGCAGTACGTC. Residues: CASSSYPGYEQYV.

This clonotype was counted at least ten times. The rearrangement joins TRBV5-1 to TRBJ2-7, with 7 bases that match TRBD1. CDR1 and CDR2 (germline): SGHRS, YFSETQ. The CDR3 runs 13 residues. V lost 4 bases to trimming and J lost 7 bases; unmatched junction nucleotides: 8. CDR3 sequence (DNA): TGCGCCAGCAGCACGGGACAGTATGGGGAGCAGTACTTC. It translates to CASSTGQYGEQYF.

The J gene is TRBJ2-7, the V gene TRBV10-3; D might be TRBD2 (6 bases). The germline V gene encodes CDR1 ENHRY and CDR2 SYGVKD. Trimming shortened V by 0 bases and J by 0 bases, and 12 bases separated the two germline ends. The CDR3 runs to 16 residues. CDR3 sequence (DNA): TGTGCCATCAGTGAGTCGGGCGGGACCCTCTCCTACGAGCAGTACGTC. Encoded protein: CAISESGGTLSYEQYV.

This clonotype came up many times. The rearrangement links TRBV12-3 or TRBV12-4 to TRBJ2-3; TRBD2 matches 8 bases. The CDR3 runs to 16 residues. V shed 5 bases, J shed 4 bases, and the junction held 11 bases outside the gene matches. In DNA, the CDR3 is TGTGCCAGCAGTGGGGGATTGGCGGGGGGCCCAGATACGCAGTATTTT. Translation: CASSGGLAGGPDTQYF.

This clonotype was observed a handful of times. The chain employs TRBV10-3 and TRBJ2-3; perhaps TRBD1 as D (5 bases). Germline assignment: CDR1 ENHRY and CDR2 SYGVKD. The CDR3 contains 15 residues. V lost 2 bases, J lost 4 bases, and 13 bases lay in between. CDR3: CAISEQRGIADTQYF. CDR3 sequence (DNA): TGTGCCATCAGTGAGCAAAGGGGTATAGCAGATACGCAGTATTTT.

The genes are TRBV5-1 and TRBJ2-3; 8 bases agree with TRBD2. This CDR3 is 15 amino acids long. V shed 5 bases and J 3 bases; nucleotides not matched to a gene: 8. CDR1 SGHRS and CDR2 YFSETQ come from the germline V gene. CDR3 nucleotide sequence: TGCGCCAGCAGGATAGTAGCGGGGTTAACAGATACGCAGTATTTT. This sequence encodes CASRIVAGLTDTQYF.

The chain recombines TRBV30 with TRBJ1-1; D unresolved. From germline, CDR1 is GTSNPN and CDR2 SVGIG (reference sequence). Trimming took off 2 bases at V and 5 bases at J, with 9 bases between the two ends. The CDR3 length is 12 residues. As DNA, the CDR3 is TGTGCCTGGAGTCGAATGTGGACTGAAGCTTTCTTT. Protein sequence: CAWSRMWTEAFF.

The CDR3 DNA sequence: TGCAGTGCTGGGTTAGCGGTAGATACGCAGTATTTT. It is translated as CSAGLAVDTQYF. The V gene is TRBV20-1, the J gene TRBJ2-3, with TRBD2 as a possible D gene (6 bases). CDR1 is DFQATT and CDR2 is SNEGSKA in the germline V gene (reference sequence). V lost 5 bases to trimming and J lost 5 bases, with 11 bases between them. There are 12 residues in the CDR3.

For the CDR3, the DNA is TGCAGTGCTAGAGTGCCGGGATTGTATGAGCAGTTCTTC. This codes for CSARVPGLYEQFF. The rearrangement links TRBV20-1 to TRBJ2-1, with a possible D match to TRBD2 (5 bases). Germline V gene lookup returns CDR1 DFQATT and CDR2 SNEGSKA (reference sequence). This CDR3 has 13 residues. V lost 1 base, J lost 8 bases, and 12 bases lay in between.

Ten or more counts support this clonotype. The chain joins TRBV2 to TRBJ2-1; 11 bases are shared with TRBD2. The J segment lost 4 bases and the V segment lost 4 bases, leaving 9 bases of the junction unmatched. Germline V CDR1 and CDR2: SNHLY, FYNNEI. There are 17 residues in the CDR3. This CDR3 is CASSGGLAEAEYNEQFF. The CDR3 DNA sequence: TGTGCCAGCAGTGGGGGACTAGCGGAGGCCGAGTACAATGAGCAGTTCTTC.

In this sample, this clonotype turned up a few times. The chain combines TRBV28 with TRBJ2-7; D tentatively reads TRBD1 or TRBD2 (5 bases each). V shed 1 base and J shed 3 bases, with 16 bases lying between them. The germline gives CDR1 MDHEN, CDR2 SYDVKM. This CDR3 is built from 16 residues. The CDR3: CASSLYGADRYYEQYF. The CDR3 region has the DNA TGTGCCAGCAGTTTATACGGGGCAGACAGATACTACGAGCAGTACTTC.

This clonotype was seen repeatedly, ten times or more. This chain connects TRBV7-9 to TRBJ1-1, with D tentatively TRBD1 (5 bases). V was cut by 5 bases and J by 5 bases, with 18 bases left in between. CDR3 size: 15 residues. Per the germline V gene, CDR1 is SEHNR and CDR2 is FQNEAQ (reference sequence). CDR3 region: CASSRPEVRGTEAFF. The CDR3 region has the DNA TGTGCCAGCAGCCGACCCGAGGTACGGGGGACTGAAGCTTTCTTT.

This clonotype appeared a few times. The chain joins TRBV15 to TRBJ2-5, with a possible D match to TRBD1 (7 bases). V was shortened by 3 bases and J by 4 bases, with 9 bases between the two germline ends. This CDR3 region has 13 residues. CDR1 and CDR2 (germline): LNHNV, YYDKDF (reference sequence). The CDR3 loop reads CATSSQGGETQYF. The CDR3 nucleotides read TGTGCCACCAGCAGTCAGGGGGGAGAGACCCAGTACTTC.

This clonotype was recorded many times. The V gene is TRBV21-1, the J gene TRBJ2-7; the table's D call, TRBD1, was not checked against the DNA. TRBV21-1 is assigned pseudogene status. The CDR3 runs 16 residues. The chain's CDR3 is CASSNCLEGQNYEQYV. In DNA form, the CDR3 reads TGTGCCAGCAGCAATTGTCTTGAGGGACAAAACTACGAGCAGTACGTC.

The rearrangement joins TRBV15 to TRBJ2-1; 10 positions agree with TRBD2. Germline loops: CDR1 LNHNV, CDR2 YYDKDF (reference sequence). Trimming at V came to 0 bases and at J to 8 bases, leaving 7 bases not matched to a gene. The CDR3 contains 16 residues. In DNA, the CDR3 is TGTGCCACCAGCAGAGATCAGCTAGCGGGGGTGTATGAGCAGTTCTTC. Its translation: CATSRDQLAGVYEQFF. The variable domain in full, with the rest retrieved from reference TRBV15 and TRBJ2-1, is DAMVIQNPRYQVTQFGKPVTLSCSQTLNHNVMYWYQQKSSQAPKLLFHYYDKDFNNEADTPDNFQSRRPNTSFCFLDIRSPGLGDTAMYLCATSRDQLAGVYEQFFGPGTRLTVL.

In this sample, this clonotype turned up a few times. The CDR3 bases are TGCAGCTTTCCCCCCGACAGGGGGCTTCAGCCCCAGCATTTT. Translation: CSFPPDRGLQPQHF. The chain employs TRBV29-1 and TRBJ1-5; 10 bases agree with TRBD1. The junction had 10 bases not matched to a gene; V was cut back by 8 bases and J by 6 bases. This CDR3 has 14 amino acids. Germline CDR1 reads SQVTM; CDR2 reads ANQGSEA.

This clonotype was seen more than once but under ten times. The chain couples TRBV20-1 to TRBJ2-5; D may be TRBD1 or TRBD2 (5 bases each). V lost 6 bases and J 3 bases, leaving 14 bases between the germline ends. Germline CDR1 and CDR2: DFQATT and SNEGSKA (reference sequence). The CDR3 runs 13 residues. CDR3 in amino acids: CSAPGPLKETQYF. In DNA form, the CDR3 reads TGCAGTGCGCCGGGACCGTTAAAAGAGACCCAGTACTTC.

This clonotype was seen only once. The chain couples TRBV10-3 to TRBJ2-7, with 10 bases identical to TRBD2. The CDR3 totals 14 residues. The germline V gene has CDR1 ENHRY and CDR2 SYGVKD. Losses at the gene ends were 0 bases for V and 9 bases for J; bases not matched to a gene: 5. CDR3 protein: CAISESPSGSRQYF. Written as DNA, the CDR3 is TGTGCCATCAGTGAGTCCCCTAGCGGGAGCCGGCAGTACTTC.

This clonotype was detected many times. This chain joins TRBV29-1 and TRBJ2-1; D not resolved. Germline V gives CDR1 SQVTM, CDR2 ANQGSEA. Deletions cut 6 bases from V and 6 bases from J, with 18 bases between. The CDR3 spans 14 residues. The CDR3 is CSVTTVVPFNEQFF. DNA for the CDR3: TGCAGCGTGACGACTGTGGTGCCTTTCAATGAGCAGTTCTTC.